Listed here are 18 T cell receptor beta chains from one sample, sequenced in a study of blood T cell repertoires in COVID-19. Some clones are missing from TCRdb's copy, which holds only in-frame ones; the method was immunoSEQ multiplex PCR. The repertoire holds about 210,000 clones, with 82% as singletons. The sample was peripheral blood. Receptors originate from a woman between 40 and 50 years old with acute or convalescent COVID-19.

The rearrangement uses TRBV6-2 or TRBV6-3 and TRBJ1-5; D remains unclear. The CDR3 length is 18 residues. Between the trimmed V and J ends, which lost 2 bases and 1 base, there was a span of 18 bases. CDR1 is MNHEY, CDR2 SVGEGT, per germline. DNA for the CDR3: TGTGCCAGCAGTTACAAGTCCGGCCTCCTTAGCAGCAATCAGCCCCAGCATTTT. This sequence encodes CASSYKSGLLSSNQPQHF.

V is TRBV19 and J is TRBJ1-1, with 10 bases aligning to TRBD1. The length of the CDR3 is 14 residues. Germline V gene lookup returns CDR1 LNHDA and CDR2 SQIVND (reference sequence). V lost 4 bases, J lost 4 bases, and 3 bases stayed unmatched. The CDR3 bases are TGTGCCAGTAGTAGGGGACAGGGGATCACTGAAGCTTTCTTT. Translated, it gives CASSRGQGITEAFF.

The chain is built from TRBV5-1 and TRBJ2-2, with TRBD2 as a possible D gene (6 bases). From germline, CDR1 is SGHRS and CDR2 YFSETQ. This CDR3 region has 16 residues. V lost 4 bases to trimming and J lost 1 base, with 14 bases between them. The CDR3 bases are TGCGCCAGCAGCCCGGTGGGCGGGATGAACACCGGGGAGCTGTTTTTT. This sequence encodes CASSPVGGMNTGELFF.

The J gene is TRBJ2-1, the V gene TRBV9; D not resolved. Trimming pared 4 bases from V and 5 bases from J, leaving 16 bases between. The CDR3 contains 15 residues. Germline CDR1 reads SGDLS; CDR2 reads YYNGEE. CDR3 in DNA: TGTGCCAGCAGCCCCCGTGGTAGCAGCCACAATGAGCAGTTCTTC. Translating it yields CASSPRGSSHNEQFF.

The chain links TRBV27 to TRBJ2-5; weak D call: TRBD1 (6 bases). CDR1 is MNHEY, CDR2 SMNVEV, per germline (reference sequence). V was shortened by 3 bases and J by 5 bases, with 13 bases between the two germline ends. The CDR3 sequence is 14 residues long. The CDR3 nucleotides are TGTGCCAGCAGTTTGTTAGGGGGACCGGAGACCCAGTACTTC. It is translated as CASSLLGGPETQYF.

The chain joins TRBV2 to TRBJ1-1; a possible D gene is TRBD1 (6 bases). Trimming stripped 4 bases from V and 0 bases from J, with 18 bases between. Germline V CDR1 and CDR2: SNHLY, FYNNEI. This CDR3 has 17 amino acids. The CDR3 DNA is TGTGCCAGCAGTGCTTTGGGTAGCAGGGGCCTGAACACTGAAGCTTTCTTT. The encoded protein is CASSALGSRGLNTEAFF.

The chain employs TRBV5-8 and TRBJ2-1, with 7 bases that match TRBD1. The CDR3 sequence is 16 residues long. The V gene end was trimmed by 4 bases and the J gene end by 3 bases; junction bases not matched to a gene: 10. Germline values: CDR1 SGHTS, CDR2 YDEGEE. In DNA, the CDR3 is TGTGCCAGCAGCCACCACAGGGGCGCCCGCTACAATGAGCAGTTCTTC. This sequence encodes CASSHHRGARYNEQFF.

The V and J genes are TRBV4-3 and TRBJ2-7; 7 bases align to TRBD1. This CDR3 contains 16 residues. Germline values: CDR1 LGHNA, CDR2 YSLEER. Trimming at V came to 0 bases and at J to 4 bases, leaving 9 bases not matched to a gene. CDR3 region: CASSQDRGGRAYEQYF. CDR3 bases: TGCGCCAGCAGCCAAGATCGAGGGGGCAGAGCGTACGAGCAGTACTTC.

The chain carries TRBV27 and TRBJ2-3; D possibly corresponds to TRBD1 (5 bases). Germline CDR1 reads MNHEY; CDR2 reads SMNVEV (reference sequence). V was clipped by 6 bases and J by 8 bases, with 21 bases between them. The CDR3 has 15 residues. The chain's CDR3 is CASRGQVPGKGTQYF. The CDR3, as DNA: TGTGCCAGCAGAGGCCAGGTACCAGGGAAAGGTACGCAGTATTTT.

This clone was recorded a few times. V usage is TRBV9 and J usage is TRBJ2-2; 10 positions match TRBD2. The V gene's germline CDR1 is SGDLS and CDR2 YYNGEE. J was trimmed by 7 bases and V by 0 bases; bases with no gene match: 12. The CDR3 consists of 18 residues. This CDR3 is CASSVEGSSGGPFGELFF. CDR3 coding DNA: TGTGCCAGCAGCGTAGAGGGGAGTAGCGGGGGGCCTTTCGGGGAGCTGTTTTTT.

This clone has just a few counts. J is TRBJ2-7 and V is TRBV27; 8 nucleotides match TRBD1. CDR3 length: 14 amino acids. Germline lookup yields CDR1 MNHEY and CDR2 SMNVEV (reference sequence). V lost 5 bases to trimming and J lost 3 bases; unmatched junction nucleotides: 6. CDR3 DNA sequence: TGTGCCAGCAGTCTGGCAGGGGGCTACTACGAGCAGTACTTC. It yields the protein CASSLAGGYYEQYF.

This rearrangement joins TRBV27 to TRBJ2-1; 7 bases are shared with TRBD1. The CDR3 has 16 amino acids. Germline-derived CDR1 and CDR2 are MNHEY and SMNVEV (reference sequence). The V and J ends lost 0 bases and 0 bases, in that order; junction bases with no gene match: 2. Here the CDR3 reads CASSLSGQSSYNEQFF. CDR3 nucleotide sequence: TGTGCCAGCAGTTTATCGGGACAGAGCTCCTACAATGAGCAGTTCTTC.

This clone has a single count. The DNA of the CDR3 is TGTGCCAGCAGTTTACTGGGGGGGTCCCAGCATTTT. This sequence encodes CASSLLGGSQHF. The rearrangement links TRBV27 to TRBJ1-5; a possible D gene is TRBD1 (5 bases). The V and J ends lost 2 bases and 11 bases respectively, with 10 bases between them. This CDR3 spans 12 amino acids. The germline V gene encodes CDR1 MNHEY and CDR2 SMNVEV (reference sequence).

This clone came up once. The CDR3 sequence: CASRQGPQSYNEQFF. In DNA, the CDR3 is TGTGCCAGTAGACAGGGGCCGCAGTCCTACAATGAGCAGTTCTTC. The chain uses TRBV2 and TRBJ2-1; TRBD1 aligns across 8 bases. J lost 1 base, V lost 9 bases, and 8 bases had no gene match. Germline assignment: CDR1 SNHLY and CDR2 FYNNEI. This CDR3 is 15 amino acids long.

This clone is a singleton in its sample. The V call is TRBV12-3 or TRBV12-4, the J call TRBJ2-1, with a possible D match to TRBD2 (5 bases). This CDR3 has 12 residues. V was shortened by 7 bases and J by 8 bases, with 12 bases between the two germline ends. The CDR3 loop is CASTGLRDEQFF. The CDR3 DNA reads TGTGCCAGCACCGGACTTCGGGATGAGCAGTTCTTC.

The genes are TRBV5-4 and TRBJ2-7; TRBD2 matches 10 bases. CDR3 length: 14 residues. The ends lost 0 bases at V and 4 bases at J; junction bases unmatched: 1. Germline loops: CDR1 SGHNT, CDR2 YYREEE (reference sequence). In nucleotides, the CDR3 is TGTGCCAGCAGCTTGGGGACTAGCGGATACGAGCAGTACTTC. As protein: CASSLGTSGYEQYF.

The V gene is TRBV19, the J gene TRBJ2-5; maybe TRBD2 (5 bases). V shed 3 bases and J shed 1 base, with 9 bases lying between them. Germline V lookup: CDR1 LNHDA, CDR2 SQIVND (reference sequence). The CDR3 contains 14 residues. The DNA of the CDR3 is TGTGCCAGTAGTATGAGTCGGGGCCAAGAGACCCAGTACTTC. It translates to CASSMSRGQETQYF.

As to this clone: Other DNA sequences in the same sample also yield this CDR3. CDR3 bases: TGTGCCAGCAGCCTAAGGGGACAGAGTACAGATACGCAGTATTTT. Protein: CASSLRGQSTDTQYF. V usage is TRBV7-2 and J usage is TRBJ2-3, with 7 bases matching TRBD1. Germline CDR1 is SGHTA and CDR2 is FQGNSA. Trimming removed 5 bases from V and 3 bases from J; junction bases left unmatched: 8. The CDR3 has 15 amino acids.